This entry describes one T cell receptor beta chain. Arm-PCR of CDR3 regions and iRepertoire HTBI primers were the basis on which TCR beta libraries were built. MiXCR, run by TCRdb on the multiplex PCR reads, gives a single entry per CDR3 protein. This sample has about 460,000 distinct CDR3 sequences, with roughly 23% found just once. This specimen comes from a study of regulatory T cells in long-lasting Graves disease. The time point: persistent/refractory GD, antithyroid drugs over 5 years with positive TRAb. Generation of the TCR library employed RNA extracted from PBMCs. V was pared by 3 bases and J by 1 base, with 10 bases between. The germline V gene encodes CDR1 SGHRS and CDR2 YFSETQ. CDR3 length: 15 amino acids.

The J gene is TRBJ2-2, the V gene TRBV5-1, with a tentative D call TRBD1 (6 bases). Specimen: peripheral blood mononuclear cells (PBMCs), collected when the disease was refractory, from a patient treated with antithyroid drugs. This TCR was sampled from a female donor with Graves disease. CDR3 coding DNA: TGCGCCAGCAGCTCTATACAGGGGAACACCGGGGAGCTGTTTTTT. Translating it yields CASSSIQGNTGELFF.